The 10 T cell receptor beta chains given below trace back to one sample, sequenced in a study of cytomegalovirus exposure and HLA in healthy donors. The PCR ran on 60 Vbeta and 13 Jbeta primers. Repertoires were generated with immunoSEQ multiplex PCR, while TCRdb's copy carries only in-frame clones and drops some. The sample gives some 110,000 clones, 76% of which show up once; 7.5% to 9% is in the top ten. The sequencing sample was made of PBMCs. The receptor source for this set is a man aged 35 to 55 in good health and CMV-seropositive.

The rearrangement links TRBV7-8 to TRBJ1-1, with D unclear. Germline CDR1 is SGHVS and CDR2 is FQNEAQ. The CDR3 runs 13 residues. Trimming removed 2 bases from V and 4 bases from J, with 8 bases in between. The CDR3 nucleotides read TGTGCCAGCAGCTTACAGGAGGGCACTGAAGCTTTCTTT. The encoded protein is CASSLQEGTEAFF.

The genes are TRBV5-1 and TRBJ2-7, with D tentatively TRBD2 (5 bases). The ends were cut back, 0 bases at V and 5 bases at J, with 6 bases in the middle. From germline, CDR1 is SGHRS and CDR2 YFSETQ. CDR3 length: 12 residues. The CDR3 DNA reads TGCGCCAGCAGCTTGGCCGGGAACGAGCAGTACTTC. Protein sequence: CASSLAGNEQYF.

The CDR3 DNA reads TGTGCCAGCAGAAAACAGGTAATGAACACTGAAGCTTTCTTT. Translated: CASRKQVMNTEAFF. The gene calls are TRBV6-5 and TRBJ1-1; D possibly corresponds to TRBD1 (5 bases). V lost 6 bases and J lost 0, with 11 bases in between. CDR1 and CDR2 from the germline V gene are MNHEY and SVGAGI. This CDR3 contains 14 residues.

This clone came up a few times. The rearrangement links TRBV11-2 to TRBJ1-2; 8 nucleotides line up with TRBD1. CDR1 and CDR2 (germline): SGHAT, FQNNGV. V lost 7 bases, J lost 3 bases, and 7 bases stayed unmatched. This CDR3 is built from 14 residues. The CDR3 is CASTLSRGHYGYTF. DNA for the CDR3: TGTGCCAGCACCCTCTCCAGGGGGCACTATGGCTACACCTTC.

This clone was detected only a few times. J is TRBJ1-3 and V is TRBV2; D is unclear. From germline, CDR1 is SNHLY and CDR2 FYNNEI. Trimming cost V 6 bases and J 5 bases, with 23 bases left between them. The CDR3 is 17 residues long. CDR3 nucleotide sequence: TGTGCCAGCAGCCAACTATACTTCTCCTCCCGGAGAAACACCATATATTTT. This gives the protein CASSQLYFSSRRNTIYF.

J is TRBJ2-1 and V is TRBV4-2, with 7 bases identical to TRBD1. The CDR3 is 16 amino acids. V lost 2 bases to trimming and J lost 12 bases; unmatched junction nucleotides: 16. CDR1 and CDR2 from the germline V gene are LGHNA and YNFKEQ. CDR3 nucleotide sequence: TGTGCCAGCAGCCAAACAGGGGAAGGTCCTACAATGGGGCAGTTCTTC. Protein sequence: CASSQTGEGPTMGQFF.

V usage is TRBV5-4 and J usage is TRBJ2-5; 7 bases agree with TRBD1. V was pared by 4 bases and J by 3 bases, with 3 bases of the junction left unmatched. Germline V gives CDR1 SGHNT, CDR2 YYREEE (reference sequence). The CDR3 spans 13 residues. CDR3 sequence (DNA): TGTGCCAGCAGCGAGGGACAGAAAGAGACCCAGTACTTC. Translated: CASSEGQKETQYF.

The CDR3 loop is CASSQVQGREQYF. The DNA of the CDR3 is TGCGCCAGCAGCCAAGTGCAGGGGCGCGAGCAGTACTTC. This chain joins TRBV4-1 and TRBJ2-7; perhaps TRBD1 as D (6 bases). Trimming removed 1 base at V and 6 bases at J, with 10 bases between. The CDR3 has 13 amino acids. Per the germline V gene, CDR1 is MGHRA and CDR2 is YSYEKL.

V is TRBV19 and J is TRBJ2-7, with D perhaps TRBD2 (5 bases). CDR3 size: 13 residues. Between the trimmed V and J ends, which lost 6 bases and 2 bases, there was a span of 11 bases. Germline V gives CDR1 LNHDA, CDR2 SQIVND (reference sequence). The CDR3 loop reads CASSVGLAYEQYF. The CDR3 coding sequence is TGTGCCAGTAGCGTAGGACTTGCCTACGAGCAGTACTTC.

This sequence joins TRBV9 and TRBJ2-7, with TRBD1 identical over 7 bases. Trimming removed 3 bases from V and 0 bases from J; junction bases left unmatched: 6. Germline V gene data show CDR1 as SGDLS and CDR2 as YYNGEE. There are 15 residues in the CDR3. The CDR3 is CASSATWDSSYEQYF. CDR3 sequence (DNA): TGTGCCAGCAGCGCTACTTGGGACAGCTCCTACGAGCAGTACTTC.